Here is one T cell receptor beta chain with its context. Its antigen is not known. This record comes from a study of early T cells in non-severe SARS-CoV-2 infection. J lost 4 bases, V lost 0 bases, and 4 bases had no gene match. Germline V CDR1 and CDR2: SGHRS, YFSETQ. There are 15 residues in the CDR3. TCRdb processed the 5' RACE reads anew with MiXCR; each CDR3 protein has one entry. Seen here are tens of thousands of distinct CDR3 sequences, 13% observed once, and the top ten hold roughly 8.3%. General study results and limits: The matching step, a VDJdb search, favored anti-spike CD8 responses and missed private and CD4 specificities.

The sample comprised whole blood. This clonotype was sampled from an adult who was a healthcare worker with PCR-confirmed SARS-CoV-2 infection or an uninfected control (not recorded which). The chain is built from TRBV5-1 and TRBJ1-1, with 9 bases that match TRBD1. CDR3 in DNA: TGCGCCAGCAGCTTGGACACAGGGGGCGGCACTGAAGCTTTCTTT. Residues: CASSLDTGGGTEAFF.